This T cell receptor beta chain was sequenced in a study of blood T cell repertoires in COVID-19. Original processing notes: Amplifying reference gene primers gave estimates of nucleated cell counts. Using immunoSEQ multiplex PCR, the repertoire was profiled, and TCRdb retains in-frame clones only, with some absent. The V and J calls and the clone size are those of that table, but D and trimming were determined from the DNA. Here the sample spans 270,000 or so clones, around 89% being singletons. CDR3 length equals 15 residues. Germline-derived CDR1 and CDR2 are LGHDT and YNNKEL (reference sequence). V was cut by 0 bases and J by 5 bases, with 10 bases left in between.

Sequenced material: peripheral blood. The chain joins TRBV3-1 (or the pseudogene TRBV3-2) to TRBJ2-2, with D unresolved. The TCR was taken from a man in his forties or fifties with acute or convalescent COVID-19. The CDR3 DNA reads TGTGCCAGCAGCCAAGATCGGGTCTTTACCGGGGAGCTGTTTTTT. The encoded protein is CASSQDRVFTGELFF.